Below, 15 T cell receptor beta chains from the same sample are listed, as sequenced in a study of shared clonotypes between healthy human individuals. Profiling relied on immunoSEQ multiplex PCR, and the TCRdb table lists in-frame clones only, not all of them. The data contain millions of clones, just over 90% of them singletons. Specimen: naive CD4+ T cells sorted from blood. Documented subset: CD45RA+ positively selected. The receptors originated from a man younger than 35 in good health.

Here the CDR3 reads CASSLGFRGISGYTF. CDR3 sequence (DNA): TGCGCCAGCAGCTTGGGGTTCCGGGGCATCAGTGGCTACACCTTC. The chain employs TRBV5-1 and TRBJ1-2; TRBD1 might be the D (5 bases). Germline V gene data show CDR1 as SGHRS and CDR2 as YFSETQ. V lost 0 bases and J lost 7, with 16 bases in between. The CDR3 is 15 residues long.

The chain uses TRBV6-5 and TRBJ1-2; 7 bases line up with TRBD1. V dropped 6 bases and J dropped 0; count of bases not matched to a gene: 7. This CDR3 has 15 amino acids. Per germline, CDR1 MNHEY and CDR2 SVGAGI. The CDR3 nucleotides are TGTGCCAGCAGCTTTTACAGGGGCGCTAACTATGGCTACACCTTC. Amino acid sequence: CASSFYRGANYGYTF.

The sample holds a few counts of this clone. The V and J genes are TRBV5-6 and TRBJ1-2; D unresolved. The length of the CDR3 is 13 residues. The germline gives CDR1 SGHDT, CDR2 YYEEEE. V lost 1 base to trimming and J lost 2 bases, with 6 bases between them. As DNA, the CDR3 is TGTGCCAGCAGCTTGTTACAGAACTATGGCTACACCTTC. The encoded protein is CASSLLQNYGYTF.

The rearrangement links TRBV7-8 to TRBJ2-2; D perhaps matches TRBD2 (6 bases). The CDR3 sequence is 17 residues long. The germline CDR1 and CDR2 sequences are SGHVS and FQNEAQ. The V end was cut by 2 bases, the J end by 0 bases, with 13 bases between. The CDR3 DNA follows: TGTGCCAGCAGCTTAACTACGGCGGGGACGAACACCGGGGAGCTGTTTTTT. Amino acids: CASSLTTAGTNTGELFF.

V and J are TRBV7-9 and TRBJ2-5; D unresolved. Trimming removed 5 bases from V and 2 bases from J, with 15 bases in between. The germline CDR1 and CDR2 sequences are SEHNR and FQNEAQ (reference sequence). The CDR3 sequence is 15 residues long. CDR3: CASSHSRGPQETQYF. CDR3 coding DNA: TGTGCCAGCAGCCACTCGAGAGGCCCTCAAGAGACCCAGTACTTC.

The CDR3 here is CASSIMEANTGELFF. CDR3 in DNA: TGTGCCAGTAGTATAATGGAGGCGAACACCGGGGAGCTGTTTTTT. The chain has TRBV19 and TRBJ2-2, with D possibly being TRBD2 (5 bases). V gave up 2 bases and J gave up 0 bases, with 7 bases separating them. Germline CDR1 reads LNHDA; CDR2 reads SQIVND (reference sequence). The length of the CDR3 is 15 residues.

This clone was seen just once. One end of the junction varies from germline; a read error may be responsible. The chain couples TRBV30 to TRBJ1-2; a possible D gene is TRBD1 (6 bases). The CDR3 spans 10 residues. Germline CDR1 GTSNPN, CDR2 SVGIG (reference sequence). CDR3 in DNA: TGTGCCTGGAGTCGGACAGCTACCGCCTTC. Encoded protein: CAWSRTATAF. The full variable domain, with the rest looked up from reference TRBV30 and TRBJ1-2, is SQTIHQWPATLVQPVGSPLSLECTVEGTSNPNLYWYRQAAGRGLQLLFYSVGIGQISSEVPQNLSASRPQDRQFILSSKKLLLSDSGFYLCAWSRTATAFGSGTRLTVV.

V is TRBV2 and J is TRBJ2-5; D ambiguous. The ends were cut back, 4 bases at V and 1 base at J, with 10 bases in the middle. CDR3 size: 14 residues. Germline CDR1 SNHLY, CDR2 FYNNEI. The CDR3 DNA is TGTGCCAGCAGTGTCACTGGCAGCCAAGAGACCCAGTACTTC. This translates into CASSVTGSQETQYF.

This chain uses TRBV19 with TRBJ1-2; D not resolved. This CDR3 comprises 16 residues. Germline loops: CDR1 LNHDA, CDR2 SQIVND (reference sequence). V was trimmed by 3 bases and J by 2 bases, leaving 16 bases between them. The DNA of the CDR3 is TGTGCCAGTAGTATTCTTTCCGGGTCTACCAACTATGGCTACACCTTC. It is translated as CASSILSGSTNYGYTF.

On this clone itself: This sample includes further DNA sequences coding for the same CDR3. This chain joins TRBV5-1 and TRBJ1-5, with D tentatively TRBD1 (6 bases). Germline CDR1 is SGHRS and CDR2 is YFSETQ. CDR3 length: 15 residues. V dropped 0 bases and J dropped 2 bases, with 9 bases sitting between them. The CDR3 DNA reads TGCGCCAGCAGCTTGGGGGGGCGCGGCAATCAGCCCCAGCATTTT. This codes for CASSLGGRGNQPQHF.

The chain recombines TRBV28 with TRBJ2-1; D assignment may be TRBD1 or TRBD2 (6 bases each). Germline V gene data show CDR1 as MDHEN and CDR2 as SYDVKM. The V and J ends lost 7 bases and 0 bases respectively, with 16 bases between them. The CDR3 consists of 16 residues. The CDR3 bases are TGTGCCAGCACCAAGCGAGGGGGGAGCTCCTACAATGAGCAGTTCTTC. It yields the protein CASTKRGGSSYNEQFF.

The rearrangement joins TRBV4-1 to TRBJ1-2; D call uncertain. This CDR3 comprises 15 residues. V lost 4 bases to trimming and J lost 6 bases, with 18 bases between them. From germline, CDR1 is MGHRA and CDR2 YSYEKL. In DNA form, the CDR3 reads TGCGCCAGCAGCCCCAATAGGCAGAGAGATCATGGCTACACCTTC. It specifies CASSPNRQRDHGYTF.

This clone was picked up a small number of times. The chain carries TRBV6-5 and TRBJ1-1; D not certain. The CDR3 runs 13 residues. Deletions cut 2 bases from V and 5 bases from J, with 9 bases between. The germline CDR1 and CDR2 sequences are MNHEY and SVGAGI. CDR3 nucleotides: TGTGCCAGCAGTTACGAAACGGGGACTGAAGCTTTCTTT. Its protein is CASSYETGTEAFF.

The chain links TRBV19 to TRBJ1-4; no definite D call. The V and J ends lost 10 bases and 8 bases respectively, with 14 bases between them. The CDR3 is 12 residues long. The V gene's germline CDR1 is LNHDA and CDR2 SQIVND (reference sequence). The CDR3 is CATSPGSEKLFF. The DNA for the CDR3 is TGTGCCACCTCTCCCGGGTCGGAAAAACTGTTTTTT. Variable domain in full (rest from reference TRBV19 and TRBJ1-4): DGGITQSPKYLFRKEGQNVTLSCEQNLNHDAMYWYRQDPGQGLRLIYYSQIVNDFQKGDIAEGYSVSREKKESFPLTVTSAQKNPTAFYLCATSPGSEKLFFGSGTQLSVL.

The chain couples TRBV10-3 to TRBJ1-4; the match to TRBD1 covers 10 bases. The V gene's germline CDR1 is ENHRY and CDR2 SYGVKD. CDR3 length equals 17 residues. V was clipped by 4 bases and J by 5 bases; unmatched bases: 10. The CDR3 sequence is CAISGSRGTGANEKLFF. DNA for the CDR3: TGTGCCATCAGTGGATCCCGAGGGACAGGGGCAAATGAAAAACTGTTTTTT.